Listed below are T cell receptor beta chains from one sample, sequenced in a study of cytomegalovirus exposure and HLA in healthy donors. Method: immunoSEQ multiplex PCR; TCRdb's copy keeps in-frame clones and lacks some. In the table there are roughly 130,000 clones, more than 60% of which are singletons. Input material: PBMCs. The receptors were sampled from a male donor in good health and CMV-seronegative. CDR3s include the opening cysteine and the closing phenylalanine or tryptophan. Fields, in order: J gene, D gene, V gene, clone size, CDR3 protein, CDR3 DNA. D genes are given only for firm matches. For some rows the clone size is stated as once, few or many, or as a class when expanded; others skip it.

TRBJ1-2 | TRBD1 | TRBV7-9 | . | CASSARGYRGPIGYTF | TGTGCCAGCAGCGCCAGGGGGTACAGGGGCCCCATTGGCTACACCTTC
TRBJ2-7 | . | TRBV2 | . | CASSEGQGIEQYF | TGTGCCAGCAGTGAGGGTCAGGGAATCGAGCAGTACTTC
TRBJ1-4 | . | TRBV6-5 | . | CASSTYSRNEKLFF | TGTGCCAGCTCCACCTACAGTCGTAATGAAAAACTGTTTTTT
TRBJ1-2 | . | TRBV7-2 | . | CASSPDRNPYGYTF | TGTGCCAGCAGCCCCGACAGAAACCCCTATGGCTACACCTTC
TRBJ1-5 | . | TRBV7-2 | . | CASSLASRSNQPQHF | TGTGCCAGCAGCTTAGCCTCTAGGAGCAATCAGCCCCAGCATTTT
TRBJ1-1 | . | TRBV2 | once | CACTGGTEAFF | TGTGCTTGTACCGGGGGCACTGAAGCTTTCTTT
TRBJ2-1 | TRBD2 | TRBV5-1 | . | CASSLDRRTSGPSYNEQFF | TGCGCCAGCAGCTTGGACCGTCGGACTAGCGGCCCCTCCTACAATGAGCAGTTCTTC
TRBJ2-5 | TRBD2 | TRBV5-4 | . | CASRSRGGETQYF | TGTGCCAGCAGGTCACGGGGGGGGGAGACCCAGTACTTC
TRBJ2-5 | TRBD2 | TRBV5-4 | . | CASSRLAAETQYF | TGTGCCAGCAGCCGGCTAGCGGCAGAGACCCAGTACTTC
TRBJ1-2 | TRBD1 | TRBV27 | . | CASSSAPGTGRYGYTF | TGTGCCAGCAGTTCCGCCCCCGGGACAGGGCGGTATGGCTACACCTTC
TRBJ2-7 | TRBD2 | TRBV9 | . | CASSLAGVGEQYF | TGTGCCAGTTCATTAGCGGGGGTGGGCGAGCAGTACTTC
TRBJ2-7 | TRBD1 | TRBV29-1 | . | CSVADRGYEQYF | TGCAGCGTTGCCGACAGGGGCTACGAGCAGTACTTC
TRBJ2-6 | . | TRBV9 | . | CASSVVDGSQASGANVLTF | TGTGCCAGCAGCGTAGTTGATGGGTCCCAGGCCTCTGGGGCCAACGTCCTGACTTTC
TRBJ1-2 | TRBD1 | TRBV6-1 | . | CASSEATGTANYGYTF | TGTGCCAGCAGTGAAGCCACCGGGACAGCCAACTATGGCTACACCTTC
TRBJ1-3 | . | TRBV6-5 | . | CASSYSKTTGNTIYF | TGTGCCAGCAGTTACTCGAAGACAACTGGAAACACCATATATTTT
TRBJ1-4 | . | TRBV7-2 | . | CASSPQGSYSGKLFF | TGTGCCAGCAGCCCACAGGGATCTTATTCGGGAAAACTGTTTTTT
TRBJ2-5 | . | TRBV5-1 | . | CASSLAGVETQYF | TGCGCCAGCAGCTTGGCGGGAGTGGAGACCCAGTACTTC
TRBJ2-5 | TRBD2 | TRBV5-1 | . | CASSLGGGGDQETQYF | TGCGCCAGCAGCTTGGGGGGGGGAGGGGATCAAGAGACCCAGTACTTC
TRBJ2-7 | . | TRBV6-1 | . | CASSSLSGYEQYF | TGTGCCAGCAGTTCTCTCTCGGGATACGAGCAGTACTTC
TRBJ1-6 | . | TRBV9 | . | CASRSDFINSPLHF | TGTGCCAGCCGAAGCGATTTTATTAATTCACCCCTCCACTTT
TRBJ2-5 | . | TRBV9 | . | CASSDQGNQETQYF | TGTGCCAGCAGCGACCAGGGGAACCAAGAGACCCAGTACTTC
TRBJ1-5 | . | TRBV5-1 | . | CASSLDGRSNQPQHF | TGCGCCAGCAGCTTGGACGGCAGGAGCAATCAGCCCCAGCATTTT
TRBJ2-1 | TRBD1 | TRBV27 | . | CASSLSRTGHREQFF | TGTGCCAGCAGTTTATCACGGACAGGGCATCGGGAGCAGTTCTTC
TRBJ2-3 | TRBD2 | TRBV4-2 | . | CASSQLTSGGASDTQYF | TGTGCCAGCAGCCAATTGACTAGCGGGGGGGCGTCAGATACGCAGTATTTT
TRBJ1-1 | TRBD1 | TRBV6-5 | . | CASSYRVGGKTEAFF | TGTGCCAGCAGTTACCGGGTAGGGGGCAAGACTGAAGCTTTCTTT
TRBJ2-7 | . | TRBV29-1 | . | CSAETGRDEQYF | TGCAGCGCGGAAACAGGGCGGGACGAGCAGTACTTC
TRBJ2-3 | . | TRBV30 | . | CAWSESARGTQYF | TGTGCCTGGAGTGAGTCTGCTAGGGGTACGCAGTATTTT
TRBJ2-3 | TRBD1 | TRBV9 | few | CASSVQGVPWDTQYF | TGTGCCAGCAGCGTACAGGGGGTACCTTGGGATACGCAGTATTTT
TRBJ2-3 | TRBD2 | TRBV18 | few | CASSPLGGGVTDTQYF | TGTGCCAGCTCACCGCTCGGCGGGGGAGTCACAGATACGCAGTATTTT
TRBJ1-5 | . | TRBV6-5 | . | CASSYGQFDQPQHF | TGTGCCAGCAGTTACGGACAGTTCGATCAGCCCCAGCATTTT
TRBJ1-6 | TRBD1 | TRBV4-1 | . | CASSHTRDRAQGNSPLHF | TGCGCCAGCAGCCATACCAGAGACAGGGCGCAAGGTAATTCACCCCTCCACTTT
TRBJ2-1 | TRBD2 | TRBV28 | once | CASSKLAGEYNEQFF | TGTGCCAGTTCAAAACTAGCGGGAGAATACAATGAGCAGTTCTTC
TRBJ1-5 | . | TRBV7-2 | few | CASSPLGGRQPQHF | TGTGCCAGCAGCCCGCTCGGGGGGCGTCAGCCCCAGCATTTT
TRBJ1-1 | . | TRBV27 | . | CASSWGGANPEAFF | TGTGCCAGCAGTTGGGGGGGGGCCAACCCTGAAGCTTTCTTT
TRBJ2-7 | TRBD2 | TRBV6-5 | once | CASSPLAGPYEQYF | TGTGCCAGCAGTCCCCTAGCGGGGCCATACGAGCAGTACTTC
TRBJ1-6 | . | TRBV7-3 | few | CASSFGGGTKNSPLHF | TGTGCCAGCAGCTTTGGGGGGGGAACAAAAAATTCACCCCTCCACTTT
TRBJ1-4 | . | TRBV4-3 | . | CASSQGVLIGEKLFF | TGCGCCAGCAGCCAAGGAGTTCTCATCGGTGAAAAACTGTTTTTT
TRBJ1-1 | TRBD1 | TRBV18 | . | CASSPPTGVDTEAFF | TGTGCCAGCTCACCACCTACAGGGGTGGACACTGAAGCTTTCTTT
TRBJ1-6 | . | TRBV28 | . | CASSFKTVVLDSPLHF | TGTGCCAGCAGTTTCAAGACAGTGGTCCTTGATTCACCCCTCCACTTT
TRBJ2-1 | . | TRBV5-1 | . | CASSLLHFDNEQFF | TGCGCCAGCAGCTTACTCCATTTCGACAATGAGCAGTTCTTC
TRBJ2-2 | TRBD1 | TRBV18 | . | CASSPGTGLAGELFF | TGTGCCAGCTCACCAGGGACAGGGTTGGCCGGGGAGCTGTTTTTT
TRBJ1-2 | . | TRBV27 | . | CASSLSWGDGEGYTF | TGTGCCAGCAGTTTATCGTGGGGAGATGGTGAAGGCTACACCTTC
TRBJ2-1 | TRBD2 | TRBV30 | few | CAWSLIAGASYNEQFF | TGTGCCTGGAGTTTGATAGCGGGGGCCTCCTACAATGAGCAGTTCTTC
TRBJ1-1 | . | TRBV7-3 | few | CASSTRGYDTEAFF | TGTGCCAGCAGTACCAGGGGTTATGACACTGAAGCTTTCTTT
TRBJ2-1 | TRBD2 | TRBV15 | . | CATSRASFGAGGSNEQFF | TGTGCCACCAGCAGAGCCTCCTTCGGCGCGGGGGGTAGCAATGAGCAGTTCTTC
TRBJ1-2 | TRBD1 | TRBV7-2 | . | CASSLGGQASYGYTF | TGTGCCAGCAGCTTAGGGGGACAGGCAAGCTATGGCTACACCTTC
TRBJ1-1 | TRBD1 | TRBV6-5 | few | CASSRTGGNTEAFF | TGTGCCAGCAGTAGGACAGGGGGAAACACTGAAGCTTTCTTT
TRBJ2-2 | TRBD1 | TRBV30 | . | CAWSGQGARAGELFF | TGTGCCTGGAGTGGGCAGGGGGCCCGCGCCGGGGAGCTGTTTTTT
TRBJ2-5 | . | TRBV7-9 | . | CASSLDSQETQYF | TGTGCCAGCAGCTTAGACTCCCAAGAGACCCAGTACTTC
TRBJ2-1 | TRBD1 | TRBV2 | . | CASSAGTVAPAEQFF | TGTGCCAGCAGTGCCGGGACAGTCGCCCCAGCTGAGCAGTTCTTC
TRBJ2-2 | . | TRBV7-2 | . | CASSFSPERVRFGELFF | TGTGCCAGCAGCTTTTCGCCGGAACGTGTCAGGTTTGGGGAGCTGTTTTTT